The rows below give T cell receptor beta chains drawn from one sample of a study of T cell changes during pregnancy in multiple sclerosis. Profiled with immunoSEQ multiplex PCR; TCRdb holds only in-frame clones, not every one. The data hold nearly 40,000 clones, with about 90% observed a single time. The starting material was CD4+ T cells from peripheral blood mononuclear cells, obtained before pregnancy. Receptors were obtained from a female donor with multiple sclerosis, enrolled in a pregnancy study. The CDR3 runs from the conserved cysteine through the conserved F or W. Fields, in order: D gene, clone size, V gene, J gene, CDR3 DNA, CDR3 protein. The D gene is left open where the match is weak. Not all rows give a size; the values are once, few, many and, for expanded clones, a class.

-	-	TRBV28	TRBJ1-1	TGTGCCAGCAGTTCCGGACAAGGCTACACTGAAGCTTTCTTT	CASSSGQGYTEAFF
-	-	TRBV9	TRBJ1-2	TGTGCCAGCAGCGCAGACAGCTATGGCTACACCTTC	CASSADSYGYTF
TRBD2	-	TRBV7-3	TRBJ2-1	TGTGCCAGCAGCGGACTAGCGGGAAACAATGAGCAGTTCTTC	CASSGLAGNNEQFF
-	-	TRBV5-1	TRBJ2-1	TGCGCCAGCAGCCCAGCGGGCCAGAGCTCCTACAATGAGCAGTTCTTC	CASSPAGQSSYNEQFF
TRBD2	-	TRBV18	TRBJ2-7	TGTGCCAGCTCACCAGGGCTAGCGGGAGCTGTCGAGCAGTACTTC	CASSPGLAGAVEQYF
-	-	TRBV2	TRBJ2-7	TGTGCCAGCAGTTCAAGACTAGGCGACGAGCAGTACTTC	CASSSRLGDEQYF
-	-	TRBV28	TRBJ1-2	TGTGCCAGCAGGCACTACAGGAATCCTAACTATGGCTACACCTTC	CASRHYRNPNYGYTF
-	-	TRBV28	TRBJ1-2	TGTGCCAGCGGGCTCCAGATTGTGGGCTACACCTTC	CASGLQIVGYTF
TRBD1	-	TRBV28	TRBJ2-3	TGTGCCAGCATCAAACAGGGGCGCACAGATACGCAGTATTTT	CASIKQGRTDTQYF
TRBD1	-	TRBV19	TRBJ2-2	TGTGCCAGTAGTATCGGACAGGGCTCGAACACCGGGGAGCTGTTTTTT	CASSIGQGSNTGELFF
TRBD2	-	TRBV29-1	TRBJ2-3	TGCAGCGTTGTCGGGAGGGCCGGGGCAGATACGCAGTATTTT	CSVVGRAGADTQYF
-	-	TRBV5-4	TRBJ2-4	TGTGCCAGCAGCTTGGGATCAGGGGAGCTAGGCATTCAGTACTTC	CASSLGSGELGIQYF
TRBD2	-	TRBV6-1	TRBJ2-1	TGTGCCAGCAGTGAAGTGACTAGCGTCGGAAATGAGCAGTTCTTC	CASSEVTSVGNEQFF
-	-	TRBV5-6	TRBJ2-7	TGTGCCAGCAGCTTGGCCAGGAAGGGGTCCTACGAGCAGTACTTC	CASSLARKGSYEQYF
TRBD1	-	TRBV18	TRBJ1-6	TGTGCCAGCTCACCACGGACAGGCAATTCACCCCTCCACTTT	CASSPRTGNSPLHF
TRBD2	once	TRBV15	TRBJ2-1	TGTGCCACCAGCAGAGATCCGCTAGCGGACAATGAGCAGTTCTTC	CATSRDPLADNEQFF
-	-	TRBV28	TRBJ2-7	TGTGCCAGCAGCCCCCTTTGGGACACCACAATTGGCGAGCAGTACTTC	CASSPLWDTTIGEQYF
TRBD2	once	TRBV13	TRBJ2-2	TGTGCCAGCACAATGGAGGGACTAGCGGGAGTTAGCACCGGGGAGCTGTTTTTT	CASTMEGLAGVSTGELFF
-	-	TRBV7-8	TRBJ2-7	TGTGCCAGCAGCTTAGTGGAGGGATCGGACGAGCAGTACTTC	CASSLVEGSDEQYF
-	once	TRBV28	TRBJ1-5	TGTGCCAGCAGTGAGGTGAGCAATCAGCCCCAGCATTTT	CASSEVSNQPQHF
-	once	TRBV25-1	TRBJ2-2	TGTGCCAGCAGTGAGCCGGGGATTACCGGGGAGCTGTTTTTT	CASSEPGITGELFF
-	-	TRBV2	TRBJ2-3	TGTGCCAGCAGGGGCACAGGAGGGTTGGAAGATACGCAGTATTTT	CASRGTGGLEDTQYF